This T cell receptor beta chain was sequenced during a study of T cell repertoires in cytomegalovirus infection. Findings and limits, study-wide: Individuals carrying CMV plus the relevant HLA were identified by cumulative frequency of public TCR beta families. In two of eight donors, the top clonotype was HLA-C-restricted CMV-specific.

V was pared by 8 bases and J by 4 bases, with 19 bases between. The CDR3 covers 15 residues. Looked up from germline, CDR1 is MDHEN and CDR2 is SYDVKM. TCRdb re-called the reads through MiXCR, storing one row per CDR3 protein. The data contain about 310,000 distinct CDR3 sequences, about 25% of them singletons. This clonotype has just one count. Its antigen is as yet unknown. The sample consisted of cultured PBMCs, taken from culture after CMV antigen stimulation. The chain links TRBV28 to TRBJ2-3; D is perhaps TRBD2 (6 bases). The sequence was collected from a human donor in good health (CMV status not recorded). Some clones in this sample may be carry-over from other donors' samples. In DNA form, the CDR3 reads TGTGCCAGCCCTCCCCCATTGGGGGGAGCAGATACGCAGTATTTT. It yields the protein CASPPPLGGADTQYF.